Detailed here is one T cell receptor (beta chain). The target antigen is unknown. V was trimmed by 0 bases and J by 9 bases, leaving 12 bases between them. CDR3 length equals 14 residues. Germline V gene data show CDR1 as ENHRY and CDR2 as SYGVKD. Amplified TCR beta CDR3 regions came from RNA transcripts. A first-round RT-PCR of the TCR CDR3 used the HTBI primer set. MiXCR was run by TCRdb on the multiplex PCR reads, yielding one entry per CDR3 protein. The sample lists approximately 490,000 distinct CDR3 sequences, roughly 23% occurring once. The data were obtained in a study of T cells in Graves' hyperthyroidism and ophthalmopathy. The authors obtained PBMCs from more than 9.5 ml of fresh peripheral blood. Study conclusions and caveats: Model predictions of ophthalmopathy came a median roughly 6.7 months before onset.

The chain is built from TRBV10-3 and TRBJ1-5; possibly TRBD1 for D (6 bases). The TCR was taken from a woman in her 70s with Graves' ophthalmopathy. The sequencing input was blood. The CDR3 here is CAISESAGAAPQHF. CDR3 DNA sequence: TGTGCCATCAGTGAGTCGGCGGGGGCTGCGCCCCAGCATTTT.